Below are 28 T cell receptor beta chains sequenced from a single sample in a study of cytomegalovirus exposure and HLA in healthy donors. The repertoire was sequenced with immunoSEQ multiplex PCR; TCRdb's copy has only in-frame clones and lacks some. The sample comprises around 180,000 clones, around 86% of which are singletons, and almost 1.5% rests with the top ten. Sequences were obtained from PBMCs. These receptors were obtained from a young woman in good health and CMV-seronegative.

The V gene is TRBV7-8, the J gene TRBJ2-7, with TRBD2 identical over 7 bases. Germline assignment: CDR1 SGHVS and CDR2 FQNEAQ. The CDR3 extends over 16 amino acids. V lost 5 bases and J lost 3; bases outside the gene matches: 13. CDR3 DNA sequence: TGTGCCAGCAGCCCCATGGGGGGGTATGATTACTACGAGCAGTACTTC. Its protein product is CASSPMGGYDYYEQYF.

This clone was picked up one time. This rearrangement joins TRBV5-1 to TRBJ1-5, with D possibly TRBD1 on 5 matching bases. The germline gives CDR1 SGHRS, CDR2 YFSETQ. V was pared by 7 bases and J by 0 bases, with 38 bases between. The CDR3 spans 23 residues. DNA of the CDR3: TGCGCCAGCGTAACTTTGCCTAGGGTGTGGGCAGGGAAGTCGGTCGCTAGCAATCAGCCCCAGCATTTT. Amino acids: CASVTLPRVWAGKSVASNQPQHF.

V usage is TRBV19 and J usage is TRBJ2-1, with 9 bases that match TRBD2. There are 18 residues in the CDR3. The ends lost 2 bases at V and 8 bases at J; junction bases unmatched: 16. Germline values: CDR1 LNHDA, CDR2 SQIVND (reference sequence). Here the CDR3 reads CASSIRWGPAGGQDEQFF. As DNA, the CDR3 is TGTGCCAGTAGTATAAGGTGGGGTCCAGCGGGAGGTCAGGATGAGCAGTTCTTC.

V usage is TRBV30 and J usage is TRBJ1-2; TRBD1 agrees at 9 bases. Germline V gene lookup returns CDR1 GTSNPN and CDR2 SVGIG (reference sequence). The CDR3 totals 13 residues. The V gene end was trimmed by 2 bases and the J gene end by 7 bases; junction bases not matched to a gene: 5. The CDR3 nucleotides read TGTGCCTGGAGTCCCCAGACAGGGGGTGGCTACACCTTC. This gives the protein CAWSPQTGGGYTF.

The chain links TRBV25-1 to TRBJ1-6; 10 bases map to TRBD1. The V segment lost 5 bases and the J segment 8 bases; nucleotides outside the gene matches: 6. The germline V gene has CDR1 MGHDK and CDR2 SYGVNS. The CDR3 contains 15 residues. CDR3 amino acids: CASSSPGQGYSPLHF. The DNA for the CDR3 is TGTGCCAGCAGTTCCCCGGGACAGGGGTATTCACCCCTCCACTTT.

This sequence joins TRBV5-6 and TRBJ2-7; the match to TRBD2 covers 10 bases. Germline-derived CDR1 and CDR2 are SGHDT and YYEEEE. After removal of 2 bases from V and 1 base from J, the junction contained 6 bases not matched to a gene. This CDR3 is built from 16 residues. CDR3 bases: TGTGCCAGCAGCTTCCAACAAGCGGGGGGGTCCTACGAGCAGTACTTC. It specifies CASSFQQAGGSYEQYF.

The V call is TRBV5-1, the J call TRBJ2-7, with TRBD2 matching 8 bases. Germline loops: CDR1 SGHRS, CDR2 YFSETQ. The CDR3 has 16 amino acids. V shed 4 bases and J 2 bases; nucleotides not matched to a gene: 11. The CDR3 DNA sequence: TGCGCCAGCAGCCCCGGGGTGGGACTAGATACCTACGAGCAGTACTTC. Its protein is CASSPGVGLDTYEQYF.

This chain joins TRBV10-3 and TRBJ1-5, with 7 bases aligning to TRBD1. Trimming at V came to 2 bases and at J to 0 bases, leaving 7 bases not matched to a gene. The CDR3 runs to 17 residues. Germline V lookup: CDR1 ENHRY, CDR2 SYGVKD. CDR3 in DNA: TGTGCCATCAGTGAGCCTAGCACAGGGGATAGCAATCAGCCCCAGCATTTT. It specifies CAISEPSTGDSNQPQHF.

The CDR3 nucleotides are TGCGCCAGCAGCTTGGGTGGGACAGGGTTCACAGATACGCAGTATTTT. Translating it yields CASSLGGTGFTDTQYF. The chain joins TRBV5-1 to TRBJ2-3; 9 bases line up with TRBD1. The J segment lost 2 bases and the V segment lost 0 bases, leaving 4 bases of the junction unmatched. The CDR3 contains 16 residues. Per germline, CDR1 SGHRS and CDR2 YFSETQ.

The chain employs TRBV2 and TRBJ2-7; 9 positions match TRBD2. From germline, CDR1 is SNHLY and CDR2 FYNNEI. After removal of 8 bases from V and 5 bases from J, the junction contained 10 bases not matched to a gene. This CDR3 is built from 14 residues. CDR3 nucleotide sequence: TGTGCCAGCGAGCTAGCGGGGATTAGCAACGAGCAGTACTTC. Its protein product is CASELAGISNEQYF.

The chain couples TRBV5-1 to TRBJ1-1; 9 bases agree with TRBD1. The CDR3 loop spans 15 amino acids. Germline V gives CDR1 SGHRS, CDR2 YFSETQ. Trimming took 1 base from V and 5 from J; bases not matched to a gene: 6. The CDR3 DNA follows: TGCGCCAGCAGCTTGACCGGACAGGGGAAAACTGAAGCTTTCTTT. Residues: CASSLTGQGKTEAFF. Filled out from reference TRBV5-1 and TRBJ1-1, the complete variable domain reads KAGVTQTPRYLIKTRGQQVTLSCSPISGHRSVSWYQQTPGQGLQFLFEYFSETQRNKGNFPGRFSGRQFSNSRSEMNVSTLELGDSALYLCASSLTGQGKTEAFFGQGTRLTVV.

J is TRBJ2-3 and V is TRBV12-5; 13 nucleotides match TRBD2. The CDR3 is made up of 20 amino acids. Germline V gene lookup returns CDR1 LGHNT and CDR2 FRNRAP. V shed 0 bases, J shed 6 bases, and the junction held 15 bases outside the gene matches. In nucleotides, the CDR3 is TGTGCTAGTGGTTTGGTCTGGACTAGCGGGGGATCTCCCCAGGGGGATACGCAGTATTTT. Translating gives CASGLVWTSGGSPQGDTQYF.

This chain joins TRBV11-3 and TRBJ2-2, with a tentative D call TRBD2 (5 bases). The germline CDR1 and CDR2 sequences are SGHNT and YENEEA. V lost 4 bases and J 4 bases, leaving 22 bases between the germline ends. The CDR3 spans 18 residues. The CDR3 DNA follows: TGTGCCAGCAGCTCCCGCGCCCCCACCAGCGGCATCACCGGGGAGCTGTTTTTT. Its translation is CASSSRAPTSGITGELFF.

This clone was observed a single time. The chain is built from TRBV18 and TRBJ2-7; TRBD1 agrees at 7 bases. Germline-derived CDR1 and CDR2 are KGHSH and LQKENI. This CDR3 has 15 residues. V lost 3 bases, J lost 3 bases, and 8 bases stayed unmatched. The CDR3 reads CASSPERDSYYEQYF. Written as DNA, the CDR3 is TGTGCCAGCTCACCCGAAAGGGACAGCTACTACGAGCAGTACTTC.

The chain couples TRBV5-1 to TRBJ1-1, with 8 bases identical to TRBD1. Germline V CDR1 and CDR2: SGHRS, YFSETQ. The CDR3 loop spans 15 amino acids. V lost 2 bases and J lost 2; bases outside the gene matches: 5. The CDR3 nucleotides read TGCGCCAGCAGCTTCGCGACAGGGGATAACACTGAAGCTTTCTTT. This sequence encodes CASSFATGDNTEAFF.

The chain couples TRBV19 to TRBJ2-1, with unresolved D. This CDR3 has 13 amino acids. With 4 bases removed from V and 7 bases from J, the gap between germline ends came to 11 bases. Germline V gene sequence: CDR1 LNHDA, CDR2 SQIVND (reference sequence). The DNA of the CDR3 is TGTGCCAGTAGTACACTCGAACGAAATGAGCAGTTCTTC. Translating gives CASSTLERNEQFF.

This chain links TRBV5-4 with TRBJ1-5; 9 nucleotides align to TRBD1. The length of the CDR3 is 15 residues. Losses at the gene ends were 6 bases for V and 2 bases for J; bases not matched to a gene: 6. Germline-derived CDR1 and CDR2 are SGHNT and YYREEE (reference sequence). The CDR3 nucleotides are TGTGCCAGCACTTGGGACAGGGATGGCAATCAGCCCCAGCATTTT. It translates to CASTWDRDGNQPQHF. The variable domain in full, completed from reference TRBV5-4 and TRBJ1-5, reads ETGVTQSPTHLIKTRGQQVTLRCSSQSGHNTVSWYQQALGQGPQFIFQYYREEENGRGNFPPRFSGLQFPNYSSELNVNALELDDSALYLCASTWDRDGNQPQHFGDGTRLSIL.

V is TRBV2 and J is TRBJ2-1, with 9 bases that match TRBD1. J was trimmed by 2 bases and V by 5 bases; bases with no gene match: 1. CDR1 is SNHLY, CDR2 FYNNEI, per germline. The CDR3 has 14 amino acids. The CDR3 nucleotides are TGTGCCAGCAGTCGGGACAGGGCCTACAATGAGCAGTTCTTC. It yields the protein CASSRDRAYNEQFF.

The V and J genes are TRBV5-4 and TRBJ2-7, with 8 positions matching TRBD2. Unmatched junction bases numbered 12, after V lost 1 base and J lost 6 bases. This CDR3 is built from 16 residues. CDR1 and CDR2 from the germline V gene are SGHNT and YYREEE (reference sequence). For the CDR3, the DNA is TGTGCCAGCAGCTTGTCGGTGGGCGCGGGGGGCTCCGAGCAGTACTTC. Protein product: CASSLSVGAGGSEQYF.

The gene calls are TRBV29-1 and TRBJ2-2, with 8 bases that match TRBD1. The CDR3 is 14 residues long. With V trimmed by 7 bases and J by 3 bases, 7 bases remained unmatched. Looked up from germline, CDR1 is SQVTM and CDR2 is ANQGSEA. CDR3 DNA sequence: TGCAGCGCACAGACAGGGGTAGACACCGGGGAGCTGTTTTTT. Amino acids: CSAQTGVDTGELFF.

This sequence joins TRBV30 and TRBJ1-1; possible D gene TRBD1, 6 bases. In germline, CDR1 is GTSNPN, CDR2 SVGIG (reference sequence). The CDR3 runs 13 residues. V lost 5 bases and J 4 bases, leaving 14 bases between the germline ends. CDR3 amino acids: CAWGKQGPTEAFF. CDR3 in DNA: TGTGCCTGGGGAAAACAGGGACCCACTGAAGCTTTCTTT.

The chain couples TRBV29-1 to TRBJ1-1; TRBD1 is a possible D gene (5 bases). This CDR3 comprises 13 residues. In germline, CDR1 is SQVTM, CDR2 ANQGSEA. Trimming took off 5 bases at V and 5 bases at J, with 15 bases between the two ends. The CDR3 DNA is TGCAGCGTTTCTCTGGACACCCAGACTGAAGCTTTCTTT. This translates into CSVSLDTQTEAFF.

The rearrangement uses TRBV6-5 and TRBJ1-1, with D tentatively TRBD1 (5 bases). Germline V gene data show CDR1 as MNHEY and CDR2 as SVGAGI. This CDR3 has 13 amino acids. The CDR3 region has the DNA TGTGCAGTGGGCAGGGTGGTAGAAACTGAAGCTTTCTTT. Its protein is CAVGRVVETEAFF.

The chain has TRBV29-1 and TRBJ1-1; a weak D match, TRBD1 (5 bases). The germline V gene has CDR1 SQVTM and CDR2 ANQGSEA. The length of the CDR3 is 15 residues. The V gene lost 0 bases and the J gene lost 4 bases, with 15 bases spanning the gap. The CDR3 protein is CSVEDDPSQGTEAFF. The CDR3 DNA follows: TGCAGCGTTGAAGATGATCCCTCTCAGGGCACTGAAGCTTTCTTT.

This chain links TRBV27 with TRBJ1-1; TRBD1 agrees at 9 bases. Per germline, CDR1 MNHEY and CDR2 SMNVEV (reference sequence). Losses at the gene ends were 2 bases for V and 6 bases for J; bases not matched to a gene: 10. The CDR3 length is 16 residues. The CDR3: CASSLDSGQGGPEAFF. The CDR3 DNA sequence: TGTGCCAGCAGTTTAGACTCGGGACAGGGTGGCCCTGAAGCTTTCTTT.

The chain combines TRBV27 with TRBJ2-5; 7 bases map to TRBD2. Germline CDR1 MNHEY, CDR2 SMNVEV (reference sequence). The CDR3 contains 15 residues. V was pared by 10 bases and J by 9 bases, with 20 bases of the junction left unmatched. CDR3: CATRRASGGGIAQYF. In DNA form, the CDR3 reads TGTGCCACCCGCCGGGCTAGCGGCGGCGGTATTGCCCAGTACTTC.

The rearrangement links TRBV5-1 to TRBJ1-5, with 7 bases identical to TRBD1. The CDR3 is made up of 21 amino acids. Per the germline V gene, CDR1 is SGHRS and CDR2 is YFSETQ. The V and J ends lost 5 bases and 0 bases, in that order; junction bases with no gene match: 23. CDR3 in DNA: TGCGCCAGCAGTAGGGGGCGGGGCCATTGCCTCGATGATTATAGCAATCAGCCCCAGCATTTT. Its protein product is CASSRGRGHCLDDYSNQPQHF.

The chain uses TRBV29-1 and TRBJ2-3; D perhaps matches TRBD1 (6 bases). Trimming took off 6 bases at V and 3 bases at J, with 16 bases between the two ends. The CDR3 runs 14 residues. Germline V gives CDR1 SQVTM, CDR2 ANQGSEA. In nucleotides, the CDR3 is TGCAGCGTACTGGGTACAGGGAAAACAGATACGCAGTATTTT. Translated, it gives CSVLGTGKTDTQYF.